One and the same sample provided the 17 T cell receptor beta chains below, sequenced in a study of blood T cell repertoires in COVID-19. Some clones are missing from TCRdb's copy, which holds only in-frame ones; the method was immunoSEQ multiplex PCR. In the table there are hundreds of thousands of clones, about 87% of which are singletons. The sample consisted of peripheral blood. The receptors originated from a man between 65 and 85 years old with acute or convalescent COVID-19.

This clone was seen only once. The chain carries TRBV27 and TRBJ2-1; the match to TRBD2 covers 13 bases. The CDR3 length is 15 residues. Trimming removed 5 bases from V and 6 bases from J; junction bases left unmatched: 4. Germline lookup yields CDR1 MNHEY and CDR2 SMNVEV (reference sequence). The CDR3 region is CASSRLAGGSNEQFF. The CDR3 DNA is TGTGCCAGCAGTAGACTAGCGGGAGGTTCCAATGAGCAGTTCTTC.

The rearrangement links TRBV18 to TRBJ1-2, with 10 positions matching TRBD1. The CDR3 is 13 amino acids. The junction had 3 bases not matched to a gene; V was cut back by 3 bases and J by 8 bases. Looked up from germline, CDR1 is KGHSH and CDR2 is LQKENI. The CDR3 loop is CASSPGQGNGYTF. The CDR3 nucleotides read TGTGCCAGCTCACCGGGACAGGGGAACGGCTACACCTTC.

The chain carries TRBV5-1 and TRBJ1-1, with D uncertain. Germline CDR1 reads SGHRS; CDR2 reads YFSETQ. V was trimmed by 5 bases and J by 3 bases, leaving 11 bases between them. This CDR3 has 13 amino acids. The DNA of the CDR3 is TGCGCCAGCAGTGGTGGCGGGGACACTGAAGCTTTCTTT. Translation: CASSGGGDTEAFF.

CDR3 loop: CASSYWAKSDTQYF. CDR3 sequence (DNA): TGTGCCAGCAGTTACTGGGCCAAGTCAGATACGCAGTATTTT. The genes are TRBV6-2 or TRBV6-3 and TRBJ2-3; no definite D call. V lost 1 base and J 4 bases, leaving 9 bases between the germline ends. Looked up from germline, CDR1 is MNHEY and CDR2 is SVGEGT. The CDR3 spans 14 residues.

V and J are TRBV7-9 and TRBJ1-2; perhaps TRBD1 as D (6 bases). V lost 1 base and J 3 bases, leaving 12 bases between the germline ends. The germline CDR1 and CDR2 sequences are SEHNR and FQNEAQ (reference sequence). This CDR3 comprises 15 residues. The CDR3 region is CASSLEARGDYGYTF. The CDR3 DNA sequence: TGTGCCAGCAGCTTAGAGGCCAGGGGAGACTATGGCTACACCTTC.

The genes are TRBV9 and TRBJ2-3; 13 bases are a match to TRBD2. Germline V CDR1 and CDR2: SGDLS, YYNGEE. The trim removed 4 bases at V and 6 bases at J, leaving 8 bases unmatched. This CDR3 has 16 amino acids. CDR3 residues: CASSIVTSGGVDTQYF. The CDR3, as DNA: TGTGCCAGCAGCATCGTTACTAGCGGGGGGGTCGATACGCAGTATTTT.

This clone was observed a few times. CDR3 coding DNA: TGTGCCAGTCTCGGACAGGGGGCACGCAATGGTTCACCCCTCCACTTT. Translating gives CASLGQGARNGSPLHF. The chain recombines TRBV6-6 with TRBJ1-6; TRBD1 matches 11 bases. Germline V gene data show CDR1 as MNHNY and CDR2 as SVGAGI (reference sequence). Losses at the gene ends were 9 bases for V and 9 bases for J; bases not matched to a gene: 13. The CDR3 is 16 residues long.

This clone was counted between two and nine times. The chain employs TRBV3-1 (or the pseudogene TRBV3-2) and TRBJ1-4; D is perhaps TRBD1 (6 bases). Germline-derived CDR1 and CDR2 are LGHDT and YNNKEL (reference sequence). The CDR3 spans 17 residues. V was trimmed by 3 bases and J by 6 bases, leaving 20 bases between them. The CDR3 is CASSQERLSGADEKLFF. The CDR3 DNA follows: TGTGCCAGCAGCCAGGAGCGACTGTCAGGGGCTGATGAAAAACTGTTTTTT.

The chain is built from TRBV19 and TRBJ2-5; D unresolved. Trimming removed 11 bases from V and 5 bases from J, with 15 bases in between. This CDR3 is 12 amino acids long. Germline CDR1 LNHDA, CDR2 SQIVND (reference sequence). The CDR3 bases are TGTGCCGGAGAAAACCCAAGGGAGACCCAGTACTTC. This sequence encodes CAGENPRETQYF.

V is TRBV27 and J is TRBJ2-1; TRBD2 matches at 10 bases. This CDR3 contains 15 residues. The germline CDR1 and CDR2 sequences are MNHEY and SMNVEV (reference sequence). The trim removed 4 bases at V and 9 bases at J, leaving 9 bases unmatched. This chain's CDR3 is CASSSLAGGEFEQFF. The CDR3 region has the DNA TGTGCCAGCAGTTCCTTAGCGGGAGGAGAGTTTGAGCAGTTCTTC.

This sequence joins TRBV7-2 and TRBJ2-3; TRBD2 matches at 8 bases. After removal of 1 base from V and 2 bases from J, the junction contained 11 bases not matched to a gene. Looked up from germline, CDR1 is SGHTA and CDR2 is FQGNSA. The CDR3 spans 18 residues. The CDR3: CASSLVGLRGGLTDTQYF. CDR3 coding DNA: TGTGCCAGCAGCTTAGTAGGGCTACGCGGGGGGCTCACAGATACGCAGTATTTT.

This chain joins TRBV12-3 or TRBV12-4 and TRBJ2-5; 8 nucleotides line up with TRBD1. V trimming: 6 bases; J trimming: 1 base; junction bases outside the gene matches: 1. This CDR3 spans 13 amino acids. DNA of the CDR3: TGTGCCAGCAGCGACAGGGGCCAAGAGACCCAGTACTTC. It encodes CASSDRGQETQYF.

The gene calls are TRBV28 and TRBJ1-5; 7 bases match TRBD1. Trimming cost V 2 bases and J 3 bases; bases outside gene matches: 10. Germline CDR1 reads MDHEN; CDR2 reads SYDVKM. The CDR3 has 17 residues. CDR3 DNA: TGTGCCAGCAGTTTACCCGCCGGGACAGTCGTCAATCAGCCCCAGCATTTT. Amino acid sequence: CASSLPAGTVVNQPQHF. Full variable domain (remainder filled in from reference TRBV28 and TRBJ1-5): DVKVTQSSRYLVKRTGEKVFLECVQDMDHENMFWYRQDPGLGLRLIYFSYDVKMKEKGDIPEGYSVSREKKERFSLILESASTNQTSMYLCASSLPAGTVVNQPQHFGDGTRLSIL.

This chain uses TRBV6-1 with TRBJ2-3; D gene unclear. Germline CDR1 and CDR2: MNHNS and SASEGT. V was clipped by 2 bases and J by 0 bases, with 6 bases between them. The CDR3 consists of 14 residues. CDR3 DNA sequence: TGTGCCAGCAGTGAACTAGTAAGCACAGATACGCAGTATTTT. Amino acid sequence: CASSELVSTDTQYF.

V and J are TRBV30 and TRBJ1-5; D is unclear. The CDR3 is made up of 13 amino acids. Germline lookup yields CDR1 GTSNPN and CDR2 SVGIG (reference sequence). The germline V and J ends were trimmed by 0 bases and 3 bases, with 6 bases remaining between them. CDR3 in DNA: TGTGCCTGGAGTGTACGCTACAATCAGCCCCAGCATTTT. Translated: CAWSVRYNQPQHF.

About this clone itself: An end of the junction differs from the germline gene, which may be a read error. Distinct nucleotide sequences in the sample also encode this CDR3. The V and J genes are TRBV9 and TRBJ1-1; tentative D call: TRBD1 (6 bases). Germline assignment: CDR1 SGDLS and CDR2 YYNGEE. The CDR3 loop spans 13 amino acids. The CDR3 here is CASSVDRDTEAFF. As DNA, the CDR3 is TGTGCCAGCAGCGTTGACCGGGACACAGAAGCTTTCTTT.

The rearrangement links TRBV10-3 to TRBJ1-2, with TRBD1 as a possible D gene (5 bases). This CDR3 region has 13 residues. Trimming removed 0 bases from V and 6 bases from J, with 8 bases in between. Germline V lookup: CDR1 ENHRY, CDR2 SYGVKD. CDR3 DNA: TGTGCCATCAGTGAGTCGGGGCAGGATGGCTACACCTTC. Translating gives CAISESGQDGYTF.